This TCR beta chain was retrieved from a study of T and B cells in COVID-19 patients. This clonotype has at least ten counts. TRB rearrangements were amplified by multiplex PCR with BIOMED2 TRB-A/B primers. MiXCR was run by TCRdb on the multiplex PCR reads, yielding one entry per CDR3 protein. The table lists 23,000 or so distinct CDR3 sequences, roughly 29% of them singletons. Trimming cost V 6 bases and J 4 bases; bases outside gene matches: 10. The CDR3 has 15 residues. The V gene's germline CDR1 is LNHDA and CDR2 SQIVND (reference sequence). Each TRB amplification used roughly 240-550 ng of genomic DNA from blood.

This chain links TRBV19 with TRBJ1-2; 8 positions match TRBD1. The receptor comes from a human donor who had recovered from COVID-19. The specimen sequenced was blood. The CDR3: CASRDQVTGGYGYTF. In DNA form, the CDR3 reads TGTGCCAGTAGGGACCAAGTTACAGGGGGCTATGGCTACACCTTC.